The 21 T cell receptor beta chains below were found in one sample sequenced in a study of blood T cell repertoires in COVID-19. The data were produced by immunoSEQ multiplex PCR, yet TCRdb's version contains in-frame clones alone and is incomplete. Of some 200,000 clones listed, about 87% were seen once; the top ten hold over 9%. Input material: PBMCs or T cells enriched from blood (not recorded which). These receptors were taken from a man aged 18 to 29 with acute COVID-19.

This clone has a handful of counts. This chain links TRBV7-2 with TRBJ2-3, with TRBD1 identical over 8 bases. V lost 8 bases and J lost 3; bases outside the gene matches: 7. Germline CDR1 reads SGHTA; CDR2 reads FQGNSA. The CDR3 sequence is 14 residues long. This CDR3 reads CASQGQGWTDTQYF. CDR3 coding DNA: TGTGCCAGCCAAGGACAGGGATGGACAGATACGCAGTATTTT.

This clone appeared a single time. The chain joins TRBV11-1 to TRBJ2-1, with D unclear. The germline V gene has CDR1 SGHAT and CDR2 FQDESV (reference sequence). The CDR3 is made up of 14 amino acids. Trimming left V 5 bases short and J 8 bases short, with 16 bases between. The CDR3: CASSPRGPLDEQFF. The CDR3 nucleotides are TGTGCCAGCAGCCCCAGAGGCCCTCTCGATGAGCAGTTCTTC.

With regard to this clone: This sequence is one base from a far larger clone and is likely a read error. The chain combines TRBV2 with TRBJ2-3, with 10 bases that match TRBD2. CDR3 size: 15 residues. Trimming took 3 bases from V and 2 from J; bases not matched to a gene: 2. Per germline, CDR1 SNHLY and CDR2 FYNNEI. This chain's CDR3 is CASSDLAGDTDTQYF. The CDR3 DNA sequence: TGTGCCAGCAGTGACCTAGCGGGAGACACAGATACGCAGTATTTT.

The chain couples TRBV19 to TRBJ2-7, with TRBD1 matching 7 bases. Germline CDR1 is LNHDA and CDR2 is SQIVND (reference sequence). CDR3 length: 15 amino acids. V shed 2 bases, J shed 3 bases, and the junction held 7 bases outside the gene matches. The CDR3 DNA follows: TGTGCCAGTAGTATATCTGGGACAGCAGTCTACGAGCAGTACTTC. Amino acid sequence: CASSISGTAVYEQYF.

The chain recombines TRBV6-1 with TRBJ2-1; maybe TRBD2 (6 bases). Trimming left V 3 bases short and J 7 bases short, with 7 bases between. Germline V gene data show CDR1 as MNHNS and CDR2 as SASEGT. This CDR3 contains 12 residues. The CDR3 nucleotides are TGTGCCAGCAGTGACAGCGGGAATGAGCAGTTCTTC. Its translation: CASSDSGNEQFF.

The gene calls are TRBV27 and TRBJ2-5; D may be TRBD2 (5 bases). Germline V lookup: CDR1 MNHEY, CDR2 SMNVEV (reference sequence). Trimming took off 3 bases at V and 2 bases at J, with 7 bases between the two ends. CDR3 length: 13 residues. This CDR3 reads CASSFGEQETQYF. CDR3 bases: TGTGCCAGCAGTTTTGGGGAGCAAGAGACCCAGTACTTC.

V is TRBV12-3 or TRBV12-4 and J is TRBJ2-7; D not resolved. This CDR3 comprises 13 residues. V lost 7 bases and J 7 bases, leaving 17 bases between the germline ends. The CDR3 DNA follows: TGTGCCAGCAAGAGTGACTTAGATGGGGAGCAGTACTTC. This sequence encodes CASKSDLDGEQYF.

The chain couples TRBV18 to TRBJ1-6; TRBD1 aligns across 8 bases. CDR1 and CDR2 (germline): KGHSH, LQKENI. The CDR3 consists of 15 residues. The junction had 5 bases not matched to a gene; V was cut back by 5 bases and J by 5 bases. The CDR3 region is CASSTDRVHNSPLHF. CDR3 in DNA: TGTGCCAGCTCAACGGACAGGGTCCATAATTCACCCCTCCACTTT.

The gene calls are TRBV19 and TRBJ2-3, with TRBD2 identical over 7 bases. The CDR3 loop spans 16 amino acids. Germline assignment: CDR1 LNHDA and CDR2 SQIVND (reference sequence). Losses at the gene ends were 5 bases for V and 3 bases for J; bases not matched to a gene: 11. CDR3 coding DNA: TGTGCCAGTAGTTCGAGGGGCGGGAGTGGGACAGATACGCAGTATTTT. It is translated as CASSSRGGSGTDTQYF.

The genes are TRBV7-2 and TRBJ2-2; 8 nucleotides agree with TRBD2. Germline CDR1 SGHTA, CDR2 FQGNSA. This CDR3 has 15 amino acids. V lost 6 bases, J lost 5 bases, and 8 bases stayed unmatched. CDR3 residues: CASSPGTSSTGELFF. CDR3 DNA sequence: TGTGCCAGCAGTCCCGGGACTAGTTCTACCGGGGAGCTGTTTTTT.

V gene TRBV25-1 combines with J gene TRBJ2-5, with D possibly being TRBD2 (5 bases). Germline-derived CDR1 and CDR2 are MGHDK and SYGVNS. The V gene lost 6 bases and the J gene lost 5 bases, with 13 bases spanning the gap. CDR3 length equals 13 residues. CDR3 sequence: CASSWSGKETQYF. CDR3 coding DNA: TGTGCCAGCAGCTGGTCGGGAAAGGAGACCCAGTACTTC.

The chain recombines TRBV7-8 with TRBJ2-2; TRBD2 aligns across 7 bases. Germline assignment: CDR1 SGHVS and CDR2 FQNEAQ. V dropped 1 base and J dropped 1; count of bases not matched to a gene: 3. This CDR3 spans 16 amino acids. DNA of the CDR3: TGTGCCAGCAGCTTAGGTGGCGGGGGGAACACCGGGGAGCTGTTTTTT. Protein sequence: CASSLGGGGNTGELFF.

V usage is TRBV4-3 and J usage is TRBJ2-7, with 11 nucleotides matching TRBD1. Trimming took 0 bases from V and 12 from J; bases not matched to a gene: 10. This CDR3 spans 15 amino acids. Germline V gives CDR1 LGHNA, CDR2 YSLEER. The CDR3 nucleotides are TGCGCCAGCAGCCAAGATCAGGGGACAGGGGGGTCTTTGTACTTC. Translated, it gives CASSQDQGTGGSLYF.

V usage is TRBV12-3 or TRBV12-4 and J usage is TRBJ1-5, with unresolved D. Trimming took off 1 base at V and 6 bases at J, with 7 bases between the two ends. The CDR3 length is 13 residues. The CDR3 loop is CASSLVLSQPQHF. CDR3 bases: TGTGCCAGCAGTTTAGTACTTTCTCAGCCCCAGCATTTT.

The genes are TRBV14 and TRBJ1-3, with unresolved D. Germline values: CDR1 SGHDN, CDR2 FVKESK. This CDR3 region has 15 residues. Trimming pared 8 bases from V and 4 bases from J, leaving 18 bases between. Here the CDR3 reads CASSRSPITGNTIYF. CDR3 nucleotide sequence: TGTGCCAGCTCCCGAAGCCCCATTACGGGAAACACCATATATTTT.

This chain connects TRBV11-2 to TRBJ1-5; 9 bases agree with TRBD1. The CDR3 totals 16 residues. V trimming: 5 bases; J trimming: 1 base; junction bases outside the gene matches: 6. CDR1 and CDR2 from the germline V gene are SGHAT and FQNNGV. For the CDR3, the DNA is TGTGCCAGCAGCAAAACCGGGACAGGGAGCAATCAGCCCCAGCATTTT. It codes for CASSKTGTGSNQPQHF.

V and J are TRBV5-1 and TRBJ2-5, with TRBD2 matching over 10 bases. J was trimmed by 5 bases and V by 1 base; bases with no gene match: 11. Germline CDR1 and CDR2: SGHRS and YFSETQ. This CDR3 spans 17 amino acids. CDR3 loop: CASSLTSGTPQFETQYF. The CDR3 coding sequence is TGCGCCAGCAGCTTGACTAGCGGGACTCCCCAGTTTGAGACCCAGTACTTC.

The gene calls are TRBV28 and TRBJ1-5, with 7 bases identical to TRBD1. V lost 3 bases and J lost 2; bases outside the gene matches: 13. CDR1 MDHEN and CDR2 SYDVKM come from the germline V gene. The CDR3 totals 18 residues. Here the CDR3 reads CASSFSDRESFGNQPQHF. The DNA of the CDR3 is TGTGCCAGCAGTTTTTCCGACAGGGAGAGTTTTGGCAATCAGCCCCAGCATTTT. The full variable domain, its missing parts supplied by reference TRBV28 and TRBJ1-5, is DVKVTQSSRYLVKRTGEKVFLECVQDMDHENMFWYRQDPGLGLRLIYFSYDVKMKEKGDIPEGYSVSREKKERFSLILESASTNQTSMYLCASSFSDRESFGNQPQHFGDGTRLSIL.

This chain connects TRBV7-8 to TRBJ1-2, with D hard to call. The CDR3 is 15 amino acids. The V end lost 0 bases, the J end lost 5 bases, and 13 bases lay between the germline ends. Germline V gives CDR1 SGHVS, CDR2 FQNEAQ. CDR3 in DNA: TGTGCCAGCAGCTTAGCGCAGGCAGAATTTTATGGCTACACCTTC. This codes for CASSLAQAEFYGYTF.

The V gene is TRBV6-2 or TRBV6-3, the J gene TRBJ1-3; no clear D gene. Germline V gene sequence: CDR1 MNHEY, CDR2 SVGEGT. V lost 7 bases and J lost 7, with 14 bases in between. This CDR3 has 13 residues. CDR3 sequence reads: CASIPAGINTIYF. DNA of the CDR3: TGTGCCAGCATCCCGGCGGGAATCAACACCATATATTTT.

The gene calls are TRBV5-1 and TRBJ1-1; D is possibly TRBD1 (6 bases). CDR3 length: 15 amino acids. Germline V gives CDR1 SGHRS, CDR2 YFSETQ. The V end lost 4 bases, the J end lost 1 base, and 14 bases lay between the germline ends. Written as DNA, the CDR3 is TGCGCCAGCAGCATCCGGACAGAGGCGAACACTGAAGCTTTCTTT. It is translated as CASSIRTEANTEAFF.